The clone carrying this T cell receptor beta chain was picked up many times. Its target is unknown. CDR3 regions of TCR beta were amplified from RNA transcripts. Scientists carried out first-round RT-PCR using HTBI primers and then a second-round multiplex PCR. TCRdb re-called the multiplex PCR reads with MiXCR, one entry per CDR3 protein. The data hold about 160,000 distinct CDR3 sequences, with less than 45% observed a single time. This CDR3 spans 14 amino acids. The V gene's germline CDR1 is MNHEY and CDR2 SMNVEV (reference sequence). Trimming removed 4 bases at V and 5 bases at J, with 14 bases between. The data originate from a study of Graves' ophthalmopathy and Graves' hyperthyroidism. Findings of the study overall: Cross-validated, the 13-signature model showed 87.88%/81.08% sensitivity/specificity, and 80%/75% in the test set. This model predicted ophthalmopathy progression (sensitivity 60% to 71%, specificity around 72%).

Moderately to severely active ophthalmopathy under 3 months, CAS at least 3, NOSPECS at least 4. A volume of 8.5 to 10 ml of fresh peripheral blood supplied the PBMCs. The chain links TRBV27 to TRBJ2-5, with D possibly TRBD2 on 6 matching bases. The TCR was taken from a woman between 35 and 50 years old with Graves' ophthalmopathy. The material sequenced was peripheral blood. CDR3 amino acids: CASSYGRRGETQYF. CDR3 nucleotide sequence: TGTGCCAGCAGTTATGGCAGGAGGGGTGAGACCCAGTACTTC.